The rows below give T cell receptor beta chains drawn from one sample of a study of T cell repertoires in cytomegalovirus infection. TCRdb re-called the reads through MiXCR, storing one row per CDR3 protein. The top ten clones hold 9.5% to 15% of a sample with 650,000 to 900,000 distinct CDR3 sequences, around a third of them seen once. Antigens of these TCRs are unknown. The sample here was cultured CD8+ T cells from PBMCs, taken from culture after CMV antigen stimulation. The receptors were sampled from a human donor in good health (CMV status not recorded). Some clones in this sample may be carry-over from other donors' samples. Each CDR3 is given with its conserved first and last residue. The D gene is left open where the match is weak. Rows may omit the clone size; those that give it use once, few, many or a size class.

d_call: -
j_call: TRBJ1-1
clone_size: -
v_call: TRBV2
cdr3_nt: TGTGCCAGCAGTGAATATGGGGGTATCAGGTCTGAAGCTTTCTTT
cdr3_aa: CASSEYGGIRSEAFF

d_call: -
j_call: TRBJ1-1
clone_size: -
v_call: TRBV15
cdr3_nt: TGTGCCACCAGCAGATCTAGGGGGGAGGCTGAAGCTTTCTTT
cdr3_aa: CATSRSRGEAEAFF

d_call: -
j_call: TRBJ1-5
clone_size: -
v_call: TRBV27
cdr3_nt: TGTGCCAGCAGTTTTTACCCCAGAGATCTCCAGCATTTT
cdr3_aa: CASSFYPRDLQHF

d_call: TRBD1
j_call: TRBJ1-6
clone_size: few
v_call: TRBV4-3
cdr3_nt: TGCGCCAGCAGCCAAGCCGGAACAGGGGGCTTTTCACCCCTCCACTTT
cdr3_aa: CASSQAGTGGFSPLHF

d_call: TRBD2
j_call: TRBJ2-1
clone_size: few
v_call: TRBV27
cdr3_nt: TGTGCCAGCAGGGGGGGGCGGGGGGCCCCCGGGTCCTACAATGAGCAGTTCTTC
cdr3_aa: CASRGGRGAPGSYNEQFF

d_call: TRBD2
j_call: TRBJ2-3
clone_size: few
v_call: TRBV6-5
cdr3_nt: TGTGCCAGCAGTTCGGGACTAGCGGGGCTCACAGATACGCAGTATTTT
cdr3_aa: CASSSGLAGLTDTQYF

d_call: TRBD2
j_call: TRBJ2-7
clone_size: few
v_call: TRBV7-6
cdr3_nt: TGTGCCAGCAGCCAGGAAGCGGGGCGGTCCTACGAGCAGTACTTC
cdr3_aa: CASSQEAGRSYEQYF

d_call: -
j_call: TRBJ2-2
clone_size: -
v_call: TRBV7-3
cdr3_nt: TGTGCCAGCAGCTCTGAACCCATCGGGGAGCTGTTTTTT
cdr3_aa: CASSSEPIGELFF

d_call: -
j_call: TRBJ1-6
clone_size: many
v_call: TRBV7-2
cdr3_nt: TGTGCCAGCAGCTCGCCGGGACAAATTAATTCACCCCTCCACTTT
cdr3_aa: CASSSPGQINSPLHF

d_call: -
j_call: TRBJ2-3
clone_size: -
v_call: TRBV6-1
cdr3_nt: TGTGCCAGCAGTGAAAGGGGAGATACGCAGTATTTT
cdr3_aa: CASSERGDTQYF

d_call: -
j_call: TRBJ2-1
clone_size: once
v_call: TRBV29-1
cdr3_nt: TGCAGCGGAGAGGGGGGAATTGAGCAGTTCTTC
cdr3_aa: CSGEGGIEQFF

d_call: -
j_call: TRBJ2-2
clone_size: -
v_call: TRBV12-3/TRBV12-4
cdr3_nt: TGTGCCAGCAGTTTAAGTCCGGGGGCCGCGAACACCGGGGAGCTGTTTTTT
cdr3_aa: CASSLSPGAANTGELFF

d_call: TRBD2
j_call: TRBJ2-5
clone_size: few
v_call: TRBV27
cdr3_nt: TGTGCCAGCAGTTTGACTACTAGCGGGGGGACAGAGACCCAGTACTTC
cdr3_aa: CASSLTTSGGTETQYF

d_call: -
j_call: TRBJ1-1
clone_size: few
v_call: TRBV5-4
cdr3_nt: TGTGCCAGCAGCTTGGAAGACCTGGGGAACACTGAAGCTTTCTTT
cdr3_aa: CASSLEDLGNTEAFF

d_call: TRBD2
j_call: TRBJ2-5
clone_size: many
v_call: TRBV4-2
cdr3_nt: TGCGCCAGCAGCCAAGAGCGGGGGGGCCAAGAGACCCAGTACTTC
cdr3_aa: CASSQERGGQETQYF

d_call: TRBD2
j_call: TRBJ2-3
clone_size: once
v_call: TRBV28
cdr3_nt: TGTGCCAGCAGTTTAACTAGCGGGGTCACAGATACGCAGTATTTT
cdr3_aa: CASSLTSGVTDTQYF

d_call: TRBD1
j_call: TRBJ2-3
clone_size: -
v_call: TRBV6-5
cdr3_nt: TGTGCCAGCACCCCGGGGGGACAGGGGGGGACTAGACCTAGCACAGATACGCAGTATTTT
cdr3_aa: CASTPGGQGGTRPSTDTQYF

d_call: TRBD1
j_call: TRBJ1-2
clone_size: -
v_call: TRBV12-3/TRBV12-4
cdr3_nt: TGTGCCAGCAGTCCCCCAGTAGGGGGACAGGTGGCTGGCTACACCTTC
cdr3_aa: CASSPPVGGQVAGYTF

d_call: -
j_call: TRBJ1-2
clone_size: -
v_call: TRBV20-1
cdr3_nt: TGCAGTGCGACAGGAACTAACTATGGCTACACCTTC
cdr3_aa: CSATGTNYGYTF

d_call: TRBD2
j_call: TRBJ2-3
clone_size: -
v_call: TRBV10-3
cdr3_nt: TGTGCCACCACCCCCGGGACTAGCGGGGAGGCAGATACGCAGTATTTT
cdr3_aa: CATTPGTSGEADTQYF

d_call: -
j_call: TRBJ1-6
clone_size: few
v_call: TRBV12-3/TRBV12-4
cdr3_nt: TGTGCCAGCAGTTTTTCCAATTCACCCCTCCACTTT
cdr3_aa: CASSFSNSPLHF

d_call: -
j_call: TRBJ1-1
clone_size: once
v_call: TRBV5-6
cdr3_nt: TGTGCCAGCAGTACAGGACACCAGTACGCTGAAGCTTTCTTT
cdr3_aa: CASSTGHQYAEAFF

d_call: -
j_call: TRBJ1-1
clone_size: few
v_call: TRBV27
cdr3_nt: TGTGCCAGCAGTTCATTACAGGGACAAGGCACTGAAGCTTTCTTT
cdr3_aa: CASSSLQGQGTEAFF

d_call: TRBD1
j_call: TRBJ2-1
clone_size: few
v_call: TRBV19
cdr3_nt: TGTGCCAGTAAACCGAGACAGGGTTACAATGAGCAGTTCTTC
cdr3_aa: CASKPRQGYNEQFF

d_call: TRBD2
j_call: TRBJ2-3
clone_size: few
v_call: TRBV27
cdr3_nt: TGTGCCAGCGGGGATGGGACTAGCGGGGGCACAGATACGCAGTATTTT
cdr3_aa: CASGDGTSGGTDTQYF

d_call: TRBD1
j_call: TRBJ1-1
clone_size: -
v_call: TRBV9
cdr3_nt: TGTGCCAGCAGCGCTTCGACAGGGCGTGGGCCTGAAGCTTTCTTT
cdr3_aa: CASSASTGRGPEAFF

d_call: -
j_call: TRBJ2-5
clone_size: -
v_call: TRBV10-3
cdr3_nt: TGTGCCATCAGTGAATATTTCGGGCAGGGGCTGGGGGAGACCCAGTACTTC
cdr3_aa: CAISEYFGQGLGETQYF

d_call: TRBD1
j_call: TRBJ1-1
clone_size: -
v_call: TRBV7-9
cdr3_nt: TGTGCCAGCAGCCACTATCGAGGACAGGGTAATACTGAAGCTTTCTTT
cdr3_aa: CASSHYRGQGNTEAFF

d_call: -
j_call: TRBJ1-1
clone_size: many
v_call: TRBV7-6
cdr3_nt: TGTGCCAGCAGCTTAGCAGGAATTGGGGCTGAAGCTTTCTTT
cdr3_aa: CASSLAGIGAEAFF

d_call: -
j_call: TRBJ2-7
clone_size: -
v_call: TRBV5-4
cdr3_nt: TGTGCCAGCAGCTTTGGTCCCTCAGTAGAGCAGTACTTC
cdr3_aa: CASSFGPSVEQYF

d_call: TRBD2
j_call: TRBJ2-2
clone_size: -
v_call: TRBV6-6
cdr3_nt: TGTGCCAGCAGCGTAGCGGGGGCGAACACCGGGGAGCTGTTTTTT
cdr3_aa: CASSVAGANTGELFF

d_call: TRBD2
j_call: TRBJ2-1
clone_size: few
v_call: TRBV29-1
cdr3_nt: TGCAGCGTCGAAGGACTAGCGGGGGGGAGCTCCTACAATGAGCAGTTCTTC
cdr3_aa: CSVEGLAGGSSYNEQFF

d_call: -
j_call: TRBJ2-3
clone_size: many
v_call: TRBV7-9
cdr3_nt: TGTGCCAGCAGCCAACGGACAGTCACAGATACGCAGTATTTT
cdr3_aa: CASSQRTVTDTQYF

d_call: TRBD1
j_call: TRBJ2-7
clone_size: many
v_call: TRBV7-2
cdr3_nt: TGTGCCAGCAGCCCTTCTAAGTTAAGACAGGGAACCTTC
cdr3_aa: CASSPSKLRQGTF

d_call: TRBD1
j_call: TRBJ1-6
clone_size: -
v_call: TRBV5-1
cdr3_nt: TGCGCCAGCAGCTTGGCAGGGGGCCGGGGAGAAAATTCACCCCTCCACTTT
cdr3_aa: CASSLAGGRGENSPLHF

d_call: -
j_call: TRBJ2-3
clone_size: -
v_call: TRBV6-1
cdr3_nt: TGTGCCAGCAGTGAGGGCGGGCTAGCACGAGATACGCAGTATTTT
cdr3_aa: CASSEGGLARDTQYF

d_call: TRBD1
j_call: TRBJ2-6
clone_size: -
v_call: TRBV6-7
cdr3_nt: TGTGCCAGCAGTTACTCGACGGCGCAAAGGACAGGGGGCTCTGGGGCCAACGTCCTGACTTTC
cdr3_aa: CASSYSTAQRTGGSGANVLTF

d_call: TRBD2
j_call: TRBJ2-1
clone_size: few
v_call: TRBV6-5
cdr3_nt: TGTGCCAGCAGTACCATAATCGGGACTAGCGGGGACTTAACCGACCATCCCTCCTACAATGAGCAGTTCTTC
cdr3_aa: CASSTIIGTSGDLTDHPSYNEQFF

d_call: TRBD1
j_call: TRBJ2-2
clone_size: -
v_call: TRBV6-5
cdr3_nt: TGTGCCAGCAGTCTCCCGGACAGGGCGAACACCGGGGAGCTGTTTTTT
cdr3_aa: CASSLPDRANTGELFF